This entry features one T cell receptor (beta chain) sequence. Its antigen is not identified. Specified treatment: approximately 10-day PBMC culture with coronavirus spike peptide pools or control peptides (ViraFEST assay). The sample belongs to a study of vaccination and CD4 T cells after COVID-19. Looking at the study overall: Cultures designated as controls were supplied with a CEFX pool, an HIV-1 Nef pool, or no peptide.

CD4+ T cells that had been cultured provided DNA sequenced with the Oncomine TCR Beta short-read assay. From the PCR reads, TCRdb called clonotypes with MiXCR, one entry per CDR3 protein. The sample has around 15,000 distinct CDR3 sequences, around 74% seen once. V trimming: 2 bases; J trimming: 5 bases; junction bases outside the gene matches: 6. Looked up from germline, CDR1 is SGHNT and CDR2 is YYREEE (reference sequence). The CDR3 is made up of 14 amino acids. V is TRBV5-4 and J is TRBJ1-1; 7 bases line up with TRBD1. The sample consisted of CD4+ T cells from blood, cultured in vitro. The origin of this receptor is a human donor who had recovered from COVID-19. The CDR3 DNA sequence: TGTGCCAGCAGCTTCCGACAGGGAGGGACTGAAGCTTTCTTT. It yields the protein CASSFRQGGTEAFF.